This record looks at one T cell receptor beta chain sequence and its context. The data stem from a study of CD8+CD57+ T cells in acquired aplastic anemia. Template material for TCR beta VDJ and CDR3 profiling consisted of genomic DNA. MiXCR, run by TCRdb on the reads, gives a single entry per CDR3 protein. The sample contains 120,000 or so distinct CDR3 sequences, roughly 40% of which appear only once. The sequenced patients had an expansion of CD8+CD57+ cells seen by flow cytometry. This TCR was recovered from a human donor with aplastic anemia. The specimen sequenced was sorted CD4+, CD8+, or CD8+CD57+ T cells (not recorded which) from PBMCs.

CDR3 sequence: CSVIPTSSMNTEAFF. The CDR3 DNA sequence: TGCAGCGTGATCCCGACATCCTCAATGAACACTGAAGCTTTCTTT. The chain has TRBV29-1 and TRBJ1-1; D not resolved. Germline V gene data show CDR1 as SQVTM and CDR2 as ANQGSEA. Trimming pared 6 bases from V and 0 bases from J, leaving 17 bases between. The CDR3 covers 15 residues.